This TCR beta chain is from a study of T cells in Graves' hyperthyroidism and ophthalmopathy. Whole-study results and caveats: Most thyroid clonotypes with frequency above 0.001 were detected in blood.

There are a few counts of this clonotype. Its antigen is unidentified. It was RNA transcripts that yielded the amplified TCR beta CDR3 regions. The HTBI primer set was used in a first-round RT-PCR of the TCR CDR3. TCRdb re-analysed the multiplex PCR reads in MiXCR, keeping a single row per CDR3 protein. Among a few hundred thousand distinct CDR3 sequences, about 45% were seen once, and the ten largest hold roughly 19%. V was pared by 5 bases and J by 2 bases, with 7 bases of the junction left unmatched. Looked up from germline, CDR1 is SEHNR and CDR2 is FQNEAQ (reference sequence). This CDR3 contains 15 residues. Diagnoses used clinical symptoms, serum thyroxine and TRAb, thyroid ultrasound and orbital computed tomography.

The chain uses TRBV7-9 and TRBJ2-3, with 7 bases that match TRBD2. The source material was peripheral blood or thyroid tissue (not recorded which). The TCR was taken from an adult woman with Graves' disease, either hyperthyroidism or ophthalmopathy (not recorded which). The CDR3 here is CASSPRLADTDTQYF. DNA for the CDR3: TGTGCCAGCAGCCCCCGACTAGCTGACACAGATACGCAGTATTTT.